Shown below are 20 T cell receptor beta chains from a single sample sequenced in a study of OX40 agonist ivuxolimab in advanced cancers. Clones were sequenced by immunoSEQ multiplex PCR, and TCRdb holds only the in-frame ones, with some missing. The table shows 90,000 or so clones, with 89% occurring only once. The sample was CD4+ or CD8+ T cells sorted from blood, taken in a trial of the OX40 agonist ivuxolimab. The receptors were gathered from an adult with an advanced solid tumor such as melanoma, head and neck, liver or kidney cancer.

CDR3 in DNA: TGTGCCAGCAAGGAAGAGGACACTGAAGCTTTCTTT. This encodes CASKEEDTEAFF. V gene TRBV28 combines with J gene TRBJ1-1; D call uncertain. Germline-derived CDR1 and CDR2 are MDHEN and SYDVKM. This CDR3 spans 12 amino acids. V lost 7 bases to trimming and J lost 3 bases, with 9 bases between them.

The chain employs TRBV7-2 and TRBJ1-3, with D uncertain. This CDR3 contains 13 residues. Germline CDR1 SGHTA, CDR2 FQGNSA. The germline V and J ends were trimmed by 5 bases and 0 bases, with 5 bases remaining between them. This CDR3 reads CASSADSGNTIYF. In nucleotides, the CDR3 is TGTGCCAGCAGCGCGGACTCTGGAAACACCATATATTTT.

The chain has TRBV7-8 and TRBJ2-3; no firm D call. Per the germline V gene, CDR1 is SGHVS and CDR2 is FQNEAQ. The germline V and J ends were trimmed by 7 bases and 4 bases, with 6 bases remaining between them. The CDR3 is made up of 11 amino acids. As DNA, the CDR3 is TGTGCCAGCACACACGCAGATACGCAGTATTTT. Its protein is CASTHADTQYF.

V usage is TRBV5-1 and J usage is TRBJ1-5; D is ambiguous. Deletions cut 0 bases from V and 3 bases from J, with 10 bases between. Germline V gene lookup returns CDR1 SGHRS and CDR2 YFSETQ. The CDR3 has 15 residues. The CDR3 DNA reads TGCGCCAGCAGCTTGGGTGAGATCCCCAATCAGCCCCAGCATTTT. Translating it yields CASSLGEIPNQPQHF.

V usage is TRBV6-6 and J usage is TRBJ1-1; TRBD1 matches 7 bases. V gave up 7 bases and J gave up 7 bases; unmatched junction bases: 12. Per the germline V gene, CDR1 is MNHNY and CDR2 is SVGAGI (reference sequence). The length of the CDR3 is 14 residues. The CDR3 sequence: CASKGQVARGEAFF. CDR3 coding DNA: TGTGCCAGCAAAGGACAGGTTGCACGGGGTGAAGCTTTCTTT.

The V and J genes are TRBV7-9 and TRBJ1-1; possibly TRBD1 for D (6 bases). CDR3 size: 13 residues. Trimming left V 5 bases short and J 3 bases short, with 10 bases between. In germline, CDR1 is SEHNR, CDR2 FQNEAQ (reference sequence). The CDR3 sequence is CASSPDSYTEAFF. The CDR3 DNA is TGTGCCAGCAGCCCGGACAGTTACACTGAAGCTTTCTTT.

The gene calls are TRBV28 and TRBJ1-2, with D unclear. Deletions cut 7 bases from V and 4 bases from J, with 10 bases between. The CDR3 totals 12 residues. Germline CDR1 MDHEN, CDR2 SYDVKM. CDR3 amino acids: CASISGGYGYTF. The CDR3 coding sequence is TGTGCCAGCATCTCAGGTGGCTATGGCTACACCTTC.

This clone was seen more than once but under ten times. This chain joins TRBV2 and TRBJ2-3, with D possibly TRBD2 on 6 matching bases. There are 14 residues in the CDR3. V lost 6 bases, J lost 5 bases, and 15 bases lay in between. Germline lookup yields CDR1 SNHLY and CDR2 FYNNEI. The CDR3 nucleotides are TGTGCCAGCAGCTTGACTAGGAGTAAAGATACGCAGTATTTT. Protein: CASSLTRSKDTQYF.

The count of this clone is one. The V call is TRBV4-1, the J call TRBJ1-2, with D perhaps matching TRBD1 (6 bases). The CDR3 contains 15 residues. With 1 base removed from V and 4 bases from J, the gap between germline ends came to 13 bases. Germline V gene lookup returns CDR1 MGHRA and CDR2 YSYEKL. CDR3 residues: CASSQGDTATYGYTF. The CDR3 nucleotides read TGCGCCAGCAGCCAAGGGGACACTGCAACCTATGGCTACACCTTC.

The chain combines TRBV19 with TRBJ1-2; D call uncertain. With 2 bases removed from V and 8 bases from J, the gap between germline ends came to 15 bases. The germline V gene encodes CDR1 LNHDA and CDR2 SQIVND (reference sequence). CDR3 length: 14 amino acids. The CDR3 region is CASSISGDPVGYTF. The CDR3 DNA sequence: TGTGCCAGTAGTATATCTGGGGATCCCGTGGGCTACACCTTC. Using reference TRBV19 and TRBJ1-2 for the parts outside the CDR3, the full variable domain is DGGITQSPKYLFRKEGQNVTLSCEQNLNHDAMYWYRQDPGQGLRLIYYSQIVNDFQKGDIAEGYSVSREKKESFPLTVTSAQKNPTAFYLCASSISGDPVGYTFGSGTRLTVV.

V usage is TRBV6-6 and J usage is TRBJ1-1, with D unclear. CDR1 is MNHNY and CDR2 is SVGAGI in the germline V gene (reference sequence). V lost 7 bases and J 1 base, leaving 4 bases between the germline ends. This CDR3 spans 11 amino acids. This CDR3 reads CASKKNTEAFF. CDR3 bases: TGTGCCAGCAAAAAGAACACTGAAGCTTTCTTT.

The chain recombines TRBV4-3 with TRBJ1-4; D ambiguous. This CDR3 has 14 amino acids. Trimming cost V 0 bases and J 7 bases, with 9 bases left between them. CDR1 is LGHNA, CDR2 YSLEER, per germline. The CDR3 is CASSQDQAVEKLFF. The CDR3 bases are TGCGCCAGCAGCCAAGATCAGGCAGTTGAAAAACTGTTTTTT.

The CDR3 DNA follows: TGTGCCAGTAGTAGACGAGGGGGCGATGATTACGAGCAGTACTTC. This gives the protein CASSRRGGDDYEQYF. The chain is built from TRBV19 and TRBJ2-7, with TRBD1 matching over 7 bases. This CDR3 spans 15 amino acids. The V gene's germline CDR1 is LNHDA and CDR2 SQIVND (reference sequence). Trimming cost V 4 bases and J 4 bases; bases outside gene matches: 10.

This clone turned up a few times. V usage is TRBV7-9 and J usage is TRBJ1-1; tentative D call: TRBD1 (6 bases). The germline V gene encodes CDR1 SEHNR and CDR2 FQNEAQ (reference sequence). The CDR3 is made up of 15 amino acids. V was trimmed by 4 bases and J by 5 bases, leaving 17 bases between them. CDR3 in amino acids: CASSWLRGADTEAFF. CDR3 bases: TGTGCCAGCAGCTGGTTAAGGGGGGCTGATACTGAAGCTTTCTTT. Full variable domain (outside the CDR3, taken from reference TRBV7-9 and TRBJ1-1): DTGVSQNPRHKITKRGQNVTFRCDPISEHNRLYWYRQTLGQGPEFLTYFQNEAQLEKSRLLSDRFSAERPKGSFSTLEIQRTEQGDSAMYLCASSWLRGADTEAFFGQGTRLTVV.

This chain joins TRBV7-8 and TRBJ2-2; weak D call: TRBD1 (5 bases). CDR1 is SGHVS and CDR2 is FQNEAQ in the germline V gene. The V end lost 5 bases, the J end lost 1 base, and 14 bases lay between the germline ends. CDR3 length: 16 residues. This chain's CDR3 is CASSPRTPGNTGELFF. For the CDR3, the DNA is TGTGCCAGCAGCCCAAGGACACCAGGGAACACCGGGGAGCTGTTTTTT.

This clone has only one observation. The rearrangement uses TRBV5-4 and TRBJ1-1, with D possibly TRBD1 on 5 matching bases. This CDR3 is 14 amino acids long. Trimming left V 0 bases short and J 5 bases short, with 11 bases between. The germline CDR1 and CDR2 sequences are SGHNT and YYREEE (reference sequence). The CDR3 sequence is CASSLEWGATEAFF. CDR3 DNA: TGTGCCAGCAGCTTGGAGTGGGGCGCAACTGAAGCTTTCTTT.

The chain employs TRBV5-6 and TRBJ1-1, with 10 bases matching TRBD1. Germline V gene lookup returns CDR1 SGHDT and CDR2 YYEEEE. The CDR3 sequence is 16 residues long. V lost 3 bases to trimming and J lost 0 bases; unmatched junction nucleotides: 5. The CDR3 sequence: CASSSRTGGMNTEAFF. CDR3 DNA: TGTGCCAGCAGCTCTCGGACAGGGGGAATGAACACTGAAGCTTTCTTT.

The chain uses TRBV29-1 and TRBJ2-7; D might be TRBD1 or TRBD2, each matching 7 bases. The length of the CDR3 is 14 residues. The ends were cut back, 5 bases at V and 4 bases at J, with 18 bases in the middle. CDR1 is SQVTM, CDR2 ANQGSEA, per germline. The CDR3 nucleotides are TGCAGCGTTTATTTGACAGGGAGGGCTTACGAGCAGTACTTC. Encoded protein: CSVYLTGRAYEQYF.

This rearrangement joins TRBV7-2 to TRBJ1-5; 7 bases match TRBD1. Germline V gene lookup returns CDR1 SGHTA and CDR2 FQGNSA. The CDR3 is made up of 14 amino acids. The V gene end was trimmed by 6 bases and the J gene end by 4 bases; junction bases not matched to a gene: 6. The CDR3 nucleotides read TGTGCCAGCAGTCAAGGACAGGTGAATCAGCCCCAGCATTTT. Its translation is CASSQGQVNQPQHF.

The chain couples TRBV27 to TRBJ2-6, with 7 positions matching TRBD1. Trimming took 2 bases from V and 0 from J; bases not matched to a gene: 1. There are 16 residues in the CDR3. The germline gives CDR1 MNHEY, CDR2 SMNVEV (reference sequence). The CDR3 DNA reads TGTGCCAGCAGTTTAGACAGGGCCTCTGGGGCCAACGTCCTGACTTTC. It encodes CASSLDRASGANVLTF.